The 20 T cell receptor beta chains listed next were all sequenced from one sample in a study of post-analysis software for immune sequencing data. Study-wide findings and caveats: The five TRBV segments detected at higher frequency in patients than in controls included TRBV5-6, TRBV5-1 and TRBV20-1.

These receptors have no known antigen. Researchers reported that TCR beta cDNA libraries carried unique molecular identifiers. TCRdb itself ran the PCR reads through MiXCR, one entry per CDR3 protein. The table shows fewer than 900,000 distinct CDR3 sequences, with about 43% occurring only once. Sequenced material: blood. The receptors stem from a girl between 5 and 17 years old with multiple sclerosis.

This sequence joins TRBV27 and TRBJ2-7; 9 nucleotides match TRBD2. Germline V gene sequence: CDR1 MNHEY, CDR2 SMNVEV (reference sequence). The CDR3 is 15 amino acids. Trimming removed 2 bases from V and 6 bases from J; junction bases left unmatched: 8. CDR3 in DNA: TGTGCCAGCAGTTTAAGTGTAGCGGGAGTAGCCGAGCAGTACTTC. Translation gives CASSLSVAGVAEQYF.

The V gene is TRBV7-2, the J gene TRBJ2-4, with TRBD2 matching over 9 bases. The CDR3 loop spans 18 amino acids. The V segment lost 2 bases and the J segment 0 bases; nucleotides outside the gene matches: 8. Germline CDR1 is SGHTA and CDR2 is FQGNSA. CDR3 bases: TGTGCCAGCAGCTTAAATGGGCTAGCGGGACGAGCCAAAAACATTCAGTACTTC. Residues: CASSLNGLAGRAKNIQYF.

The chain uses TRBV29-1 and TRBJ2-3, with 11 bases fitting TRBD2. Germline CDR1 and CDR2: SQVTM and ANQGSEA. The CDR3 loop spans 14 amino acids. The J segment lost 2 bases and the V segment lost 7 bases, leaving 5 bases of the junction unmatched. The CDR3 DNA sequence: TGCAGCGGAACTAGCGGGAGCGTCACAGATACGCAGTATTTT. Its translation is CSGTSGSVTDTQYF.

This clonotype was seen only a few times. The V gene is TRBV5-1, the J gene TRBJ2-1; 7 nucleotides agree with TRBD1. Germline V CDR1 and CDR2: SGHRS, YFSETQ. V dropped 4 bases and J dropped 2; count of bases not matched to a gene: 6. This CDR3 is built from 15 residues. This CDR3 reads CASSLWTGTYNEQFF. The CDR3 DNA sequence: TGCGCCAGCAGCCTATGGACAGGTACCTACAATGAGCAGTTCTTC.

The genes are TRBV20-1 and TRBJ2-5; D possibly uses TRBD1 or TRBD2 (5 bases each). CDR3 length equals 13 residues. Germline V lookup: CDR1 DFQATT, CDR2 SNEGSKA (reference sequence). The V and J ends lost 3 bases and 5 bases respectively, with 13 bases between them. The CDR3: CSARGPVLETQYF. DNA of the CDR3: TGCAGTGCTAGGGGACCGGTTTTGGAGACCCAGTACTTC.

The V call is TRBV7-9, the J call TRBJ1-6, with D unresolved. Germline loops: CDR1 SEHNR, CDR2 FQNEAQ (reference sequence). CDR3 length equals 16 residues. Trimming removed 3 bases at V and 7 bases at J, with 16 bases between. In nucleotides, the CDR3 is TGTGCCAGCAGCTTCGGTCTTGAGAACAGAAATTCACCCCTCCACTTT. It encodes CASSFGLENRNSPLHF.

This chain connects TRBV9 to TRBJ2-3; 12 nucleotides line up with TRBD2. The CDR3 consists of 17 residues. V gave up 0 bases and J gave up 6 bases; unmatched junction bases: 8. CDR1 is SGDLS, CDR2 YYNGEE, per germline. CDR3 coding DNA: TGTGCCAGCAGCGTAGGACTAGCGGGAGTCTCAAGGGATACGCAGTATTTT. Its protein is CASSVGLAGVSRDTQYF.

This clonotype has just a few counts. This chain uses TRBV20-1 with TRBJ2-3; D is uncertain. The germline V gene encodes CDR1 DFQATT and CDR2 SNEGSKA (reference sequence). Trimming pared 6 bases from V and 0 bases from J, leaving 13 bases between. CDR3 length: 14 residues. This CDR3 is CSASVSVSTDTQYF. CDR3 coding DNA: TGCAGTGCCTCCGTGTCGGTTAGCACAGATACGCAGTATTTT.

The rearrangement uses TRBV7-2 and TRBJ1-2; a weak D match, TRBD1 (6 bases). CDR3 length: 13 amino acids. V lost 4 bases and J 6 bases, leaving 12 bases between the germline ends. CDR1 and CDR2 (germline): SGHTA, FQGNSA. The CDR3 nucleotides are TGTGCCAGCAGCTGGAGGACAGTGGATGGCTACACCTTC. This codes for CASSWRTVDGYTF.

The chain has TRBV5-1 and TRBJ2-1; 8 positions match TRBD2. The V and J ends lost 4 bases and 4 bases, in that order; junction bases with no gene match: 7. CDR3 length: 15 amino acids. Germline assignment: CDR1 SGHRS and CDR2 YFSETQ. The CDR3 sequence: CASSSAGGNYNEQFF. The CDR3 coding sequence is TGCGCCAGCAGCAGCGCGGGGGGAAATTACAATGAGCAGTTCTTC.

The chain combines TRBV29-1 with TRBJ2-7; D remains unclear. V lost 5 bases to trimming and J lost 5 bases, with 13 bases between them. This CDR3 has 12 residues. Germline CDR1 is SQVTM and CDR2 is ANQGSEA. The CDR3 DNA reads TGCAGCGTTTTTGGGGAAGGAAACGAGCAGTACTTC. Translation: CSVFGEGNEQYF.

V is TRBV29-1 and J is TRBJ1-2; unclear D gene. The CDR3 consists of 12 residues. The germline CDR1 and CDR2 sequences are SQVTM and ANQGSEA. V was shortened by 6 bases and J by 8 bases, with 16 bases between the two germline ends. Here the CDR3 reads CSVPMLGGGYTF. CDR3 in DNA: TGCAGCGTGCCTATGTTGGGCGGCGGCTACACCTTC.

This chain connects TRBV7-2 to TRBJ2-1; 8 nucleotides agree with TRBD2. The V gene end was trimmed by 1 base and the J gene end by 6 bases; junction bases not matched to a gene: 8. The length of the CDR3 is 16 residues. Germline loops: CDR1 SGHTA, CDR2 FQGNSA. The DNA of the CDR3 is TGTGCCAGCAGCTTAGGAGCGGGAGCTCCCCGCAATGAGCAGTTCTTC. Amino acids: CASSLGAGAPRNEQFF.

The chain has TRBV7-2 and TRBJ2-5; 11 nucleotides match TRBD2. V dropped 5 bases and J dropped 4; count of bases not matched to a gene: 9. CDR1 is SGHTA and CDR2 is FQGNSA in the germline V gene. This CDR3 has 16 amino acids. CDR3 in DNA: TGTGCCAGCAGCACCTTAGCGGGAGGGGGAGGAGAGACCCAGTACTTC. This sequence encodes CASSTLAGGGGETQYF.

The chain joins TRBV29-1 to TRBJ2-3, with 9 bases lining up with TRBD2. Germline V gene sequence: CDR1 SQVTM, CDR2 ANQGSEA. Unmatched junction bases numbered 17, after V lost 0 bases and J lost 1 base. The CDR3 is 20 residues long. CDR3 DNA: TGCAGCGTTGAAGACATCCTCGGGGCTAGCGGGGTTGGTGGCACAGATACGCAGTATTTT. This codes for CSVEDILGASGVGGTDTQYF.

The genes are TRBV7-3 and TRBJ2-4; TRBD2 might be the D (5 bases). CDR1 SGHTA and CDR2 FQGTGA come from the germline V gene. This CDR3 has 15 amino acids. V lost 4 bases and J lost 5, with 15 bases in between. The DNA for the CDR3 is TGTGCCAGCAGCTGGCAGGAGGTTGGGGAAAACATTCAGTACTTC. The encoded protein is CASSWQEVGENIQYF.

A few counts support this clonotype. The V and J genes are TRBV28 and TRBJ2-1; D may be TRBD1 (7 bases). V lost 6 bases to trimming and J lost 5 bases, with 11 bases between them. This CDR3 comprises 13 residues. The V gene's germline CDR1 is MDHEN and CDR2 SYDVKM. CDR3 in amino acids: CASRRDSHNEQFF. The CDR3 bases are TGTGCCAGCAGGCGGGACAGTCACAATGAGCAGTTCTTC.

On this clonotype: Relative to the germline gene, one junction end is altered; a read error may explain this. The rearrangement links TRBV5-5 to TRBJ2-7, with 14 positions matching TRBD2. In germline, CDR1 is SGHKS, CDR2 YYEKEE (reference sequence). The CDR3 covers 15 residues. The DNA for the CDR3 is TGTGCCATCAGCTCGGGGACTAGCGGGAGAGACGAGCAGTACTTC. Protein: CAISSGTSGRDEQYF.

This chain connects TRBV6-1 to TRBJ1-2, with D maybe TRBD1 (5 bases). The CDR3 runs 12 residues. Germline V lookup: CDR1 MNHNS, CDR2 SASEGT. Trimming took 7 bases from V and 2 from J, leaving 8 bases between them. Written as DNA, the CDR3 is TGTGCCAGCACTAGGACAAACTATGGCTACACCTTC. As protein: CASTRTNYGYTF.

For the CDR3, the DNA is TGCAGTGCCGTAGCGGGATCCTACAATGAGCAGTTCTTC. This translates into CSAVAGSYNEQFF. This sequence joins TRBV20-1 and TRBJ2-1; 8 nucleotides match TRBD2. Germline CDR1 and CDR2: DFQATT and SNEGSKA (reference sequence). This CDR3 region has 13 residues. The V segment lost 6 bases and the J segment 1 base; nucleotides outside the gene matches: 2.